The source of this T cell receptor (beta chain) is a study of cytomegalovirus exposure and HLA in healthy donors. Germline assignment: CDR1 LNHDA and CDR2 SQIVND (reference sequence). Between the trimmed V and J ends, which lost 1 base and 6 bases, there was a span of 18 bases. This CDR3 has 16 amino acids. General study results and limits: Presence/absence analyses supposed approximately even sequencing depth among donors. Because they were indistinguishable, some V segments, including TRBV6-2 and TRBV6-3, were excluded.

About this clone itself: Its antigen is unknown.

The PCR ran on 60 Vbeta and 13 Jbeta primers. Generated by immunoSEQ multiplex PCR, the TCRdb table keeps only in-frame clones and is missing some. This sample has under 200,000 clones; over 75% occur once, and the top ten carry about 2.4%. The TCR originated in a man in his sixties in good health and CMV-seronegative. The chain carries TRBV19 and TRBJ2-5; D remains ambiguous. Sequencing was carried out using PBMCs. This CDR3 is CASSIAGGVAVQTQYF. As DNA, the CDR3 is TGTGCCAGTAGTATAGCTGGTGGAGTAGCTGTACAGACCCAGTACTTC.